Listed below are T cell receptor beta chains from one sample, sequenced in a study. MiXCR, run by TCRdb on the 5' RACE reads, gives a single entry per CDR3 protein. The table includes about 54,000 distinct CDR3 sequences, more than 15% detected once. Sequenced material: naive CD4+ T cells sorted from blood. The receptor source for this set is a female donor with breast cancer. Each CDR3 is given without its conserved first and last residue. Fields, in order: CDR3 protein, J gene, V gene, clone size. Some rows mark clone size as missing; the rest say once, few, many or name a class of expanded clone.

CDR3 protein: ASSSFGELF
J gene: TRBJ2-2
V gene: TRBV6-5
clone size: NA

CDR3 protein: ASSSLTGNGELF
J gene: TRBJ1-4
V gene: TRBV7-8
clone size: NA

CDR3 protein: ASSRHTLGDTQY
J gene: TRBJ2-3
V gene: TRBV4-3
clone size: few

CDR3 protein: AISWDTSYEQY
J gene: TRBJ2-7
V gene: TRBV10-3
clone size: many

CDR3 protein: SARDMAGSDEQF
J gene: TRBJ2-1
V gene: TRBV20-1
clone size: NA

CDR3 protein: ASRGGATGPQETQY
J gene: TRBJ2-5
V gene: TRBV5-1
clone size: many

CDR3 protein: SASIQPQH
J gene: TRBJ1-5
V gene: TRBV20-1
clone size: many

CDR3 protein: ASSPWRRENTGELF
J gene: TRBJ2-2
V gene: TRBV7-8
clone size: NA

CDR3 protein: ASSQAPSGSPVLATQY
J gene: TRBJ2-3
V gene: TRBV3-1
clone size: few

CDR3 protein: ASRTGGGTEAF
J gene: TRBJ1-1
V gene: TRBV6-5
clone size: many

CDR3 protein: ASSLSGGPGNTIY
J gene: TRBJ1-3
V gene: TRBV12-3/TRBV12-4
clone size: NA

CDR3 protein: ASSVSDWATQY
J gene: TRBJ2-3
V gene: TRBV9
clone size: NA

CDR3 protein: ASSSFNRQGARYEQY
J gene: TRBJ2-7
V gene: TRBV7-9
clone size: NA

CDR3 protein: ASSSGTNSGNTIY
J gene: TRBJ1-3
V gene: TRBV5-1
clone size: few

CDR3 protein: ASSLYEREQF
J gene: TRBJ2-1
V gene: TRBV7-2
clone size: NA

CDR3 protein: ASSWAGTEAF
J gene: TRBJ1-1
V gene: TRBV3-1
clone size: few

CDR3 protein: ASGPGQSGIRETQY
J gene: TRBJ2-5
V gene: TRBV6-6
clone size: NA

CDR3 protein: ASSPLNQGPEKLF
J gene: TRBJ1-4
V gene: TRBV4-1
clone size: few

CDR3 protein: ASSQSSGSVRRDTGELF
J gene: TRBJ2-2
V gene: TRBV4-3
clone size: few

CDR3 protein: SARDQKRGDDSYEQY
J gene: TRBJ2-7
V gene: TRBV20-1
clone size: many

CDR3 protein: ASSSLGVGTEAF
J gene: TRBJ1-1
V gene: TRBV28
clone size: few

CDR3 protein: SASSGDQPQH
J gene: TRBJ1-5
V gene: TRBV20-1
clone size: many

CDR3 protein: ATSQTSGGGGYNEQF
J gene: TRBJ2-1
V gene: TRBV15
clone size: many

CDR3 protein: ASSLGTSNEQF
J gene: TRBJ2-1
V gene: TRBV5-1
clone size: many

CDR3 protein: ASSPVDRGGYT
J gene: TRBJ1-2
V gene: TRBV5-1
clone size: NA

CDR3 protein: ASSVRQGADTQY
J gene: TRBJ2-3
V gene: TRBV9
clone size: few